Many counts were recorded for the clone carrying this TCR beta chain. This sample was taken from a study of Graves' ophthalmopathy and Graves' hyperthyroidism. On the study more broadly: The blood sample was drawn at first diagnosis and before any treatment.

The V end was cut by 4 bases, the J end by 0 bases, with 9 bases between. This CDR3 has 14 residues. Exclusion criteria comprised other autoimmune diseases, uncontrolled infections, pregnancy or lactation in patients. The PBMCs had their origin in 7.5 to 10 ml of fresh peripheral blood. TCR beta CDR3 regions were amplified from RNA transcripts. HTBI primers primed a first-round RT-PCR, and a second-round multiplex PCR followed. TCRdb itself ran the multiplex PCR reads through MiXCR, one entry per CDR3 protein. The data show about 210,000 distinct CDR3 sequences, with over 25% seen just once and 9.1% held by the top ten.

Source material: peripheral blood. This chain joins TRBV12-3 or TRBV12-4 and TRBJ1-1; D gene uncertain. The clonotype originates from a man aged 50-59 years with Graves' ophthalmopathy. CDR3 bases: TGTGCCAGCAGTTGGACCCAAATGAACACTGAAGCTTTCTTT. Amino acids: CASSWTQMNTEAFF.